Each of the 16 T cell receptor beta chains below was sequenced from the same sample in a study of blood T cell repertoires in COVID-19. Using immunoSEQ multiplex PCR, the repertoire was profiled, and TCRdb retains in-frame clones only, with some absent. The repertoire includes tens of thousands of clones, about 85% of them detected once, and approximately 16% sits in the top ten. Material: peripheral blood. All receptors derive from an older woman with active COVID-19.

The rearrangement uses TRBV29-1 and TRBJ2-5, with a tentative D call TRBD2 (6 bases). The CDR3 totals 13 residues. V dropped 6 bases and J dropped 4 bases, with 15 bases sitting between them. CDR1 is SQVTM and CDR2 is ANQGSEA in the germline V gene. CDR3 sequence (DNA): TGCAGCGTGTCAAAACCCGGGGGAGAGACCCAGTACTTC. Amino acid sequence: CSVSKPGGETQYF.

This chain links TRBV24-1 with TRBJ1-1; no clear D gene. V lost 2 bases to trimming and J lost 0 bases, with 3 bases between them. Germline CDR1 KGHDR, CDR2 SFDVKD. CDR3 length: 13 residues. CDR3 protein: CATSDSLNTEAFF. CDR3 nucleotides: TGTGCCACCAGTGATTCCTTGAACACTGAAGCTTTCTTT.

The gene calls are TRBV19 and TRBJ2-5; D is perhaps TRBD2 (6 bases). From germline, CDR1 is LNHDA and CDR2 SQIVND (reference sequence). The V end was cut by 3 bases, the J end by 4 bases, with 12 bases between. This CDR3 has 14 residues. CDR3 amino acids: CASSMRGPVETQYF. The CDR3 region has the DNA TGTGCCAGTAGTATGCGGGGCCCGGTAGAGACCCAGTACTTC.

The CDR3 bases are TGCGCCAGCAGCATGGGGACAGGGAACCAAGAGACCCAGTACTTC. It yields the protein CASSMGTGNQETQYF. V is TRBV5-1 and J is TRBJ2-5; 9 bases agree with TRBD1. The V segment lost 4 bases and the J segment 0 bases; nucleotides outside the gene matches: 4. In germline, CDR1 is SGHRS, CDR2 YFSETQ. There are 15 residues in the CDR3. Supplemented by reference TRBV5-1 and TRBJ2-5, the full variable domain reads KAGVTQTPRYLIKTRGQQVTLSCSPISGHRSVSWYQQTPGQGLQFLFEYFSETQRNKGNFPGRFSGRQFSNSRSEMNVSTLELGDSALYLCASSMGTGNQETQYFGPGTRLLVL.

V and J are TRBV6-5 and TRBJ1-4, with D tentatively TRBD1 (5 bases). V lost 0 bases to trimming and J lost 11 bases, with 7 bases between them. The germline gives CDR1 MNHEY, CDR2 SVGAGI. The CDR3 length is 12 residues. The CDR3 bases are TGTGCCAGCAGTTACTCGGGGGGGAAACTGTTTTTT. Protein: CASSYSGGKLFF.

This clone was observed a handful of times. The chain joins TRBV2 to TRBJ1-2; D is undetermined. Per germline, CDR1 SNHLY and CDR2 FYNNEI. This CDR3 has 16 amino acids. V dropped 0 bases and J dropped 4 bases, with 15 bases sitting between them. CDR3 region: CASSEAAVVVGYGYTF. DNA for the CDR3: TGTGCCAGCAGTGAAGCCGCTGTGGTCGTCGGCTATGGCTACACCTTC.

The chain carries TRBV5-5 and TRBJ1-3; D ambiguous. The germline V and J ends were trimmed by 0 bases and 0 bases, with 10 bases remaining between them. Germline CDR1 reads SGHKS; CDR2 reads YYEKEE (reference sequence). The CDR3 extends over 16 amino acids. In nucleotides, the CDR3 is TGTGCCAGCAGCTTGGCCGCACGAGGCTCTGGAAACACCATATATTTT. It yields the protein CASSLAARGSGNTIYF.

J is TRBJ2-5 and V is TRBV10-1; a possible D gene is TRBD2 (5 bases). This CDR3 spans 15 amino acids. V gave up 0 bases and J gave up 4 bases, with 12 bases separating them. Per the germline V gene, CDR1 is WNHNN and CDR2 is SYGVQD (reference sequence). CDR3 residues: CASSESVRGGETQYF. The CDR3 DNA reads as TGCGCCAGCAGTGAGTCGGTACGGGGTGGAGAGACCCAGTACTTC.

This chain links TRBV5-1 with TRBJ2-3; D perhaps matches TRBD2 (5 bases). The CDR3 spans 15 residues. With 2 bases removed from V and 6 bases from J, the gap between germline ends came to 16 bases. Per the germline V gene, CDR1 is SGHRS and CDR2 is YFSETQ. The DNA of the CDR3 is TGCGCCAGCAGCTTCGGGATGGGTCCGGGGGATACGCAGTATTTT. Its protein is CASSFGMGPGDTQYF.

The chain recombines TRBV28 with TRBJ1-6; tentatively, D is TRBD1 (5 bases). The CDR3 is made up of 17 amino acids. Germline CDR1 MDHEN, CDR2 SYDVKM. The germline V and J ends were trimmed by 3 bases and 7 bases, with 19 bases remaining between them. In DNA, the CDR3 is TGTGCCAGCAGTTTTTTGGGGGGAGTGGGAGCAAATTCACCCCTCCACTTT. This encodes CASSFLGGVGANSPLHF.

The chain joins TRBV5-4 to TRBJ1-2; 7 bases line up with TRBD1. V was clipped by 0 bases and J by 8 bases; unmatched bases: 10. The germline V gene encodes CDR1 SGHNT and CDR2 YYREEE (reference sequence). The CDR3 consists of 15 residues. In DNA form, the CDR3 reads TGTGCCAGCAGCTTGGAGAAGGGGGCTATTGGGGGCTACACCTTC. Translation: CASSLEKGAIGGYTF. Full variable domain (remainder filled in from reference TRBV5-4 and TRBJ1-2): ETGVTQSPTHLIKTRGQQVTLRCSSQSGHNTVSWYQQALGQGPQFIFQYYREEENGRGNFPPRFSGLQFPNYSSELNVNALELDDSALYLCASSLEKGAIGGYTFGSGTRLTVV.

The rearrangement uses TRBV10-2 and TRBJ2-7, with D possibly being TRBD1 (5 bases). This CDR3 has 14 residues. The ends were cut back, 3 bases at V and 7 bases at J, with 16 bases in the middle. Germline V gene data show CDR1 as WSHSY and CDR2 as SAAADI. CDR3 in DNA: TGCGCCAGCAGTGAAAGGGGTAGGGCCATTGAGCAGTACTTC. Its translation is CASSERGRAIEQYF.

The V gene is TRBV5-1, the J gene TRBJ2-1; unclear D gene. This CDR3 contains 12 residues. With 1 base removed from V and 7 bases from J, the gap between germline ends came to 6 bases. The germline V gene encodes CDR1 SGHRS and CDR2 YFSETQ. CDR3 residues: CASSLFRNEQFF. CDR3 nucleotide sequence: TGCGCCAGCAGCTTGTTCCGGAATGAGCAGTTCTTC. The whole variable domain, filled in from reference TRBV5-1 and TRBJ2-1, reads KAGVTQTPRYLIKTRGQQVTLSCSPISGHRSVSWYQQTPGQGLQFLFEYFSETQRNKGNFPGRFSGRQFSNSRSEMNVSTLELGDSALYLCASSLFRNEQFFGPGTRLTVL.

The chain carries TRBV2 and TRBJ2-6, with a weak D call TRBD2 (5 bases). The V gene lost 7 bases and the J gene lost 3 bases, with 13 bases spanning the gap. The CDR3 contains 15 residues. Germline V gene sequence: CDR1 SNHLY, CDR2 FYNNEI. CDR3 residues: CASTGWGFGANVLTF. CDR3 in DNA: TGTGCCAGCACGGGGTGGGGATTTGGGGCCAACGTCCTGACTTTC.

This clone was detected once. V gene TRBV2 combines with J gene TRBJ2-2; D is perhaps TRBD2 (6 bases). Germline V gene sequence: CDR1 SNHLY, CDR2 FYNNEI. The CDR3 is made up of 13 amino acids. Trimming took off 8 bases at V and 7 bases at J, with 14 bases between the two ends. Here the CDR3 reads CASASDRDGELFF. The DNA of the CDR3 is TGTGCCAGCGCTAGCGATCGGGACGGGGAGCTGTTTTTT.

This clone has just one count. The chain is built from TRBV28 and TRBJ2-3, with 9 bases fitting TRBD2. With V trimmed by 5 bases and J by 1 base, 19 bases remained unmatched. The CDR3 has 20 amino acids. Per germline, CDR1 MDHEN and CDR2 SYDVKM. This chain's CDR3 is CASSGPPGRGGPLGTDTQYF. DNA for the CDR3: TGTGCCAGCAGTGGCCCCCCGGGGCGGGGGGGCCCGCTGGGCACAGATACGCAGTATTTT. The variable domain in full, with the rest retrieved from reference TRBV28 and TRBJ2-3, is DVKVTQSSRYLVKRTGEKVFLECVQDMDHENMFWYRQDPGLGLRLIYFSYDVKMKEKGDIPEGYSVSREKKERFSLILESASTNQTSMYLCASSGPPGRGGPLGTDTQYFGPGTRLTVL.